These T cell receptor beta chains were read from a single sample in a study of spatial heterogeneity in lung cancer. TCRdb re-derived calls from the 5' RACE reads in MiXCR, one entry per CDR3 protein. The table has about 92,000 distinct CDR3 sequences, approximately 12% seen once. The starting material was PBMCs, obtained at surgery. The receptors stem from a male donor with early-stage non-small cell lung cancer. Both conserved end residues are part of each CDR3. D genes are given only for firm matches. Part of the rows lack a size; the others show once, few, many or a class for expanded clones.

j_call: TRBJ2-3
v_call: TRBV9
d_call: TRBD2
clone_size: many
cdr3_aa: CASSRGRDPDTQYF
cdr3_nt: TGTGCCAGCAGCAGAGGGAGGGACCCAGATACGCAGTATTTT

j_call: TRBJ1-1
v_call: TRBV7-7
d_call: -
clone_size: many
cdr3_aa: CASSLAENTEAFF
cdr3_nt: TGTGCTAGCAGCTTAGCAGAGAACACTGAAGCTTTCTTT

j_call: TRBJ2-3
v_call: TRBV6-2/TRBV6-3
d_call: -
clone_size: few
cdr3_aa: CASSFSPPGSTDTQYF
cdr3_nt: TGTGCCAGCAGTTTCTCCCCCCCCGGGAGCACAGATACGCAGTATTTT

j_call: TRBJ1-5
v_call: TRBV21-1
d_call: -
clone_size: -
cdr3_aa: CASRDSEDQPQHF
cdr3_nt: TGTGCCAGCAGGGACAGCGAAGATCAGCCCCAGCATTTT

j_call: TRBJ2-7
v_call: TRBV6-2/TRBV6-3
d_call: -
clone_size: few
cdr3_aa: CASSYPGYEQYF
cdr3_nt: TGTGCCAGCAGTTACCCAGGGTACGAGCAGTACTTC

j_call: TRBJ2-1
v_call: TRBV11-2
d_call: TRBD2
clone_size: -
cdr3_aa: CASSGRTSGRALYNEQFF
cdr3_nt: TGTGCCAGCAGCGGTAGGACTAGCGGGAGGGCCCTCTACAATGAGCAGTTCTTC

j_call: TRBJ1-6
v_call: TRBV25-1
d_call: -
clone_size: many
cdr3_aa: CASSELGSSPLHF
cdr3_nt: TGTGCCAGCAGTGAATTAGGGAGTTCACCCCTCCACTTT

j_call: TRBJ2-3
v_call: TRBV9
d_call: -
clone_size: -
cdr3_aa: CASSVGSSTDTQYF
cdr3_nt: TGTGCCAGCAGCGTAGGTTCGAGTACAGATACGCAGTATTTT

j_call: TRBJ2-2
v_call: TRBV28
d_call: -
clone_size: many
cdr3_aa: CASSFGSRGTGELFF
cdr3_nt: TGTGCCAGCAGTTTTGGTTCCAGGGGCACCGGGGAGCTGTTTTTT

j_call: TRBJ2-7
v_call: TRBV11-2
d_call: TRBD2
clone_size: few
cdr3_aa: CASSLLAGDSYGYEQYF
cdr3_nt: TGTGCCAGCAGCCTGCTAGCGGGAGATTCGTATGGGTACGAGCAGTACTTC

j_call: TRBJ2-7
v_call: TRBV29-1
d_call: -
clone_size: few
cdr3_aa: CSVEDPSGPKPYEQYF
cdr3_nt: TGCAGCGTTGAAGATCCTTCCGGGCCAAAGCCCTACGAGCAGTACTTC